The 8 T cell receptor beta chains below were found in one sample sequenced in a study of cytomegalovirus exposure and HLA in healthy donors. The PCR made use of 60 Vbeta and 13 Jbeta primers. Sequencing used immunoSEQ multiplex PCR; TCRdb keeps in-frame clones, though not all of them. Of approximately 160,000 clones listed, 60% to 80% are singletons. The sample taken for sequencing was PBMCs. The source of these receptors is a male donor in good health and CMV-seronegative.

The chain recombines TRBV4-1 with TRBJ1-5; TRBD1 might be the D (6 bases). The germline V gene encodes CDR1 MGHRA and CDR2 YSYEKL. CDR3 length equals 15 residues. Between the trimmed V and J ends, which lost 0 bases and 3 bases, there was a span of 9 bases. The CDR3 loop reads CASSQDRTVNQPQHF. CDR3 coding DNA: TGCGCCAGCAGCCAAGATCGGACAGTCAATCAGCCCCAGCATTTT.

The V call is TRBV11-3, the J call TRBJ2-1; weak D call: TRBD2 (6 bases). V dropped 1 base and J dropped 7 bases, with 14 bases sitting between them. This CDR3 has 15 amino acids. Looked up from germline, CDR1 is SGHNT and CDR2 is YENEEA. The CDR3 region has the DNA TGTGCCAGCAGCTTAGGGCGGGTGGGGGGAAATGAGCAGTTCTTC. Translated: CASSLGRVGGNEQFF.

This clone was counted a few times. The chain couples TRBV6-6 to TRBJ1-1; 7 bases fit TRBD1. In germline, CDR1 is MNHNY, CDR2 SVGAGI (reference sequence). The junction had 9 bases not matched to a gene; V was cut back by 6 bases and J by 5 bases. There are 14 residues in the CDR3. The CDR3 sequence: CASRMDRRGTEAFF. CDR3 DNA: TGTGCCAGCAGGATGGACAGGAGGGGGACTGAAGCTTTCTTT.

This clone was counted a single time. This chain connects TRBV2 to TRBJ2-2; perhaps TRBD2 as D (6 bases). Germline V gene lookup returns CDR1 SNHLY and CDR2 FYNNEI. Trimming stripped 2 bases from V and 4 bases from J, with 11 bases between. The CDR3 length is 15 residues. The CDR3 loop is CASSEWGVPTGELFF. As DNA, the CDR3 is TGTGCCAGCAGTGAATGGGGGGTGCCCACCGGGGAGCTGTTTTTT.

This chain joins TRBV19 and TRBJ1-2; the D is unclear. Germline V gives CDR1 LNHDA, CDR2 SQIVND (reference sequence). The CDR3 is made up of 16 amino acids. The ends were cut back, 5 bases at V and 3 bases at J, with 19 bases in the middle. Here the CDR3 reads CASSLRHPTIDYGYTF. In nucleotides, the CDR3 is TGTGCCAGTAGTCTTCGACACCCGACAATCGACTATGGCTACACCTTC.

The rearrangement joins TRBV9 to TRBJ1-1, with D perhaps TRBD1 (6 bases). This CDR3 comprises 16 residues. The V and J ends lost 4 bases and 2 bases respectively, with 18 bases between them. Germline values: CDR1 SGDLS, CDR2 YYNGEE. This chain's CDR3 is CASSSTHTQGNTEAFF. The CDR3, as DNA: TGTGCCAGCAGCTCCACCCACACACAGGGAAACACTGAAGCTTTCTTT. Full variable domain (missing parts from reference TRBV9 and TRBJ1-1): DSGVTQTPKHLITATGQRVTLRCSPRSGDLSVYWYQQSLDQGLQFLIQYYNGEERAKGNILERFSAQQFPDLHSELNLSSLELGDSALYFCASSSTHTQGNTEAFFGQGTRLTVV.

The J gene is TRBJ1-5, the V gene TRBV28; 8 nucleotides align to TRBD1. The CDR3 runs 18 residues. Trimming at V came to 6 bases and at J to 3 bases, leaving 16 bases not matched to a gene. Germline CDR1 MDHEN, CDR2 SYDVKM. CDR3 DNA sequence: TGTGCCAGCAGGACTAGAACCGGAACAGGGGGTAACAATCAGCCCCAGCATTTT. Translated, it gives CASRTRTGTGGNNQPQHF.

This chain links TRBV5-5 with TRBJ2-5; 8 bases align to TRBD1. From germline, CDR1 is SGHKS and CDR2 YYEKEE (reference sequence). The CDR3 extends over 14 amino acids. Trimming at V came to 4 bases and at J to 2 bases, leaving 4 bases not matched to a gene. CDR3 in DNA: TGTGCCAGCAGCGGGACAGGTATGCAAGAGACCCAGTACTTC. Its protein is CASSGTGMQETQYF. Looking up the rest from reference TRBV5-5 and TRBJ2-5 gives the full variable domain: DAGVTQSPTHLIKTRGQQVTLRCSPISGHKSVSWYQQVLGQGPQFIFQYYEKEERGRGNFPDRFSARQFPNYSSELNVNALLLGDSALYLCASSGTGMQETQYFGPGTRLLVL.